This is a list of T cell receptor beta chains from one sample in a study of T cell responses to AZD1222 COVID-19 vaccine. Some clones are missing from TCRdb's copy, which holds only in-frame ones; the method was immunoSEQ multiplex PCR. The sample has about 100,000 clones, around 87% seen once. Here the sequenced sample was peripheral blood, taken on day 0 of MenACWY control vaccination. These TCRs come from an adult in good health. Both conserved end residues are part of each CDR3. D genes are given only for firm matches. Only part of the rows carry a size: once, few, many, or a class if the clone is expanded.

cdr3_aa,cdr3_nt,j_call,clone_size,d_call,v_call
CASSFDRGQPQHF,TGTGCCAGTAGTTTCGACAGGGGCCAGCCCCAGCATTTT,TRBJ1-5,NA,TRBD1,TRBV19
CATSRVMNTEAFF,TGTGCCACCAGCAGAGTCATGAACACTGAAGCTTTCTTT,TRBJ1-1,once,NA,TRBV15
CSAGGKETQYF,TGCAGTGCCGGCGGGAAAGAGACCCAGTACTTC,TRBJ2-5,NA,NA,TRBV20-1
CASSSLHLGGGEKLFF,TGTGCCAGCAGCTCGCTCCACCTGGGAGGGGGTGAAAAACTGTTTTTT,TRBJ1-4,NA,NA,TRBV7-2
CASSSNRGLSSYEQYF,TGTGCCAGTAGTTCTAACAGGGGCCTAAGCTCCTACGAGCAGTACTTC,TRBJ2-7,NA,TRBD1,TRBV19
CASSLDPAGDNEQFF,TGCGCCAGCAGCTTGGATCCAGCGGGGGACAATGAGCAGTTCTTC,TRBJ2-1,NA,TRBD2,TRBV5-1
CASRGLASTGELFF,TGTGCCAGCAGGGGCCTAGCGAGCACCGGGGAGCTGTTTTTT,TRBJ2-2,NA,NA,TRBV7-2
CASSPRVDYGYTF,TGTGCCAGCAGCCCGAGGGTTGACTATGGCTACACCTTC,TRBJ1-2,NA,NA,TRBV5-5
CASSLDGGTEAFF,TGTGCCAGCAGCTTAGATGGGGGCACTGAAGCTTTCTTT,TRBJ1-1,NA,NA,TRBV11-3
CASSSRSTDTSYEQYF,TGTGCCAGCAGCTCGAGGTCTACGGACACATCCTACGAGCAGTACTTC,TRBJ2-7,NA,NA,TRBV11-2
CASSHGQVWTGELFF,TGTGCCAGCAGTCACGGACAGGTTTGGACCGGGGAGCTGTTTTTT,TRBJ2-2,NA,TRBD1,TRBV27
CASTPGQADQPQHF,TGTGCCAGCACGCCCGGACAGGCCGATCAGCCCCAGCATTTT,TRBJ1-5,NA,TRBD1,TRBV18
CASSPPGVQETQYF,TGTGCCAGCAGCCCCCCCGGTGTCCAAGAGACCCAGTACTTC,TRBJ2-5,NA,NA,TRBV27
CAWSVSSAYEQYF,TGTGCCTGGAGTGTTAGTAGTGCCTACGAGCAGTACTTC,TRBJ2-7,NA,NA,TRBV30
CASSSTGFDIQYF,TGTGCCAGCTCATCGACAGGGTTCGACATTCAGTACTTC,TRBJ2-4,NA,TRBD1,TRBV18
CASRETSGFTYEQYF,TGTGCCAGCAGGGAAACTAGCGGGTTTACCTACGAGCAGTACTTC,TRBJ2-7,NA,TRBD2,TRBV2
CASSNGIGYGYTF,TGTGCCAGCAGCAACGGAATTGGCTATGGCTACACCTTC,TRBJ1-2,NA,NA,TRBV3-1/TRBV3-2
CASKTGGSSYEQYF,TGTGCCAGCAAGACGGGCGGGAGCTCCTACGAGCAGTACTTC,TRBJ2-7,NA,TRBD2,TRBV6-5
CASSPSRGNPSDTEAFF,TGTGCCAGTAGTCCCAGTCGGGGCAACCCTTCAGACACTGAAGCTTTCTTT,TRBJ1-1,NA,NA,TRBV19
CASGLVGQVQERSEAFF,TGTGCTAGTGGTTTGGTAGGACAGGTCCAGGAGCGCTCTGAAGCTTTCTTT,TRBJ1-1,NA,TRBD1,TRBV12-5
CASRTTEPAYEQYF,TGTGCCAGCAGAACCACCGAACCTGCCTACGAGCAGTACTTC,TRBJ2-7,NA,NA,TRBV6-5
CASSQGGGSSSYEQYF,TGTGCCAGCAGCCAAGGGGGGGGCTCCAGCTCCTACGAGCAGTACTTC,TRBJ2-7,NA,NA,TRBV3-1/TRBV3-2
CASSPPREVHSGYTF,TGTGCCAGCTCACCACCGAGGGAGGTCCACTCTGGCTACACCTTC,TRBJ1-2,NA,NA,TRBV18
CASSVETRTSGNTIYF,TGTGCCAGCAGCGTAGAGACGAGGACCTCTGGAAACACCATATATTTT,TRBJ1-3,few,NA,TRBV9
CASSYSAGDIQYF,TGTGCCAGCAGTTATTCCGCGGGAGACATTCAGTACTTC,TRBJ2-4,few,TRBD2,TRBV6-2/TRBV6-3
CASSPRVTGELFF,TGTGCCAGCAGTCCCCGGGTCACCGGGGAGCTGTTTTTT,TRBJ2-2,NA,NA,TRBV13
CASSPSYSNQPQHF,TGTGCCAGCAGCCCGAGTTATAGCAATCAGCCCCAGCATTTT,TRBJ1-5,NA,NA,TRBV6-2/TRBV6-3
CASSQDRGDYYSSYNSPLHF,TGCGCCAGCAGCCAAGATCGGGGCGACTATTACAGCTCCTATAATTCACCCCTCCACTTT,TRBJ1-6,NA,NA,TRBV4-3
CASSNSGYNEQFF,TGTGCCAGTAGCAATAGCGGTTACAATGAGCAGTTCTTC,TRBJ2-1,NA,NA,TRBV19
CSASIRLNTEAFF,TGCAGTGCTAGTATAAGGTTGAACACTGAAGCTTTCTTT,TRBJ1-1,NA,NA,TRBV20-1
CASSLAGGEGTEAFF,TGTGCCAGCAGCTTAGCGGGGGGCGAGGGCACTGAAGCTTTCTTT,TRBJ1-1,NA,NA,TRBV7-2
CASSVSGTGYRGYTF,TGTGCCAGCAGCGTATCCGGGACAGGATATCGGGGCTACACCTTC,TRBJ1-2,NA,TRBD1,TRBV27
CSVRRGGTDTQYF,TGCAGCGTTAGGCGGGGGGGAACAGATACGCAGTATTTT,TRBJ2-3,NA,TRBD2,TRBV29-1
CASTGTGVNEQFF,TGTGCCAGCACGGGGACAGGAGTAAATGAGCAGTTCTTC,TRBJ2-1,NA,TRBD1,TRBV2
CASSLASHQPQHF,TGTGCCAGCAGCTTAGCGTCGCATCAGCCCCAGCATTTT,TRBJ1-5,NA,NA,TRBV7-2
CASSFGGQGARNIQYF,TGTGCCAGCAGCTTTGGGGGACAGGGGGCAAGGAACATTCAGTACTTC,TRBJ2-4,NA,TRBD1,TRBV5-4
CASRQGAVDYGYTF,TGTGCCAGCAGACAGGGGGCGGTGGACTATGGCTACACCTTC,TRBJ1-2,NA,TRBD1,TRBV27
CASSRWERGSNEQFF,TGTGCCAGTAGCCGATGGGAGAGGGGCTCCAATGAGCAGTTCTTC,TRBJ2-1,NA,NA,TRBV19
CASSADSRRGETQYF,TGCGCCAGCAGCGCGGACTCCCGTAGGGGGGAGACCCAGTACTTC,TRBJ2-5,NA,NA,TRBV5-1
CASRGSTEGLNTGELFF,TGTGCCAGCAGAGGGTCCACCGAAGGACTGAACACCGGGGAGCTGTTTTTT,TRBJ2-2,NA,NA,TRBV28
CASSETGGTEAFF,TGTGCCAGCAGCGAGACAGGGGGCACTGAAGCTTTCTTT,TRBJ1-1,few,TRBD1,TRBV3-1/TRBV3-2
CASRDRGSYEQYF,TGTGCCAGTAGGGACAGGGGGTCCTACGAGCAGTACTTC,TRBJ2-7,NA,TRBD1,TRBV19
CSVGAGRGTEAFF,TGCAGCGTTGGGGCGGGGAGAGGGACTGAAGCTTTCTTT,TRBJ1-1,few,NA,TRBV29-1
CASRTGTGNEKLFF,TGTGCCAGCAGAACCGGGACAGGCAATGAAAAACTGTTTTTT,TRBJ1-4,once,TRBD1,TRBV28
CAPGAGDGNTIYF,TGTGCCCCGGGGGCAGGGGATGGAAACACCATATATTTT,TRBJ1-3,NA,NA,TRBV19
CASTTGTGGLNEQFF,TGTGCCAGTACCACTGGGACAGGGGGCCTGAATGAGCAGTTCTTC,TRBJ2-1,NA,TRBD1,TRBV19
CASSEVPPAGYTF,TGTGCCAGCAGTGAAGTCCCCCCCGCCGGCTACACCTTC,TRBJ1-2,NA,NA,TRBV6-1
CASSAPGQETQYF,TGTGCCAGCAGCGCGCCCGGTCAGGAGACCCAGTACTTC,TRBJ2-5,NA,NA,TRBV9
CASSADPSSSEQFF,TGTGCCAGCAGCGCAGACCCTAGCTCCAGTGAGCAGTTCTTC,TRBJ2-1,NA,NA,TRBV7-2
CAWSVPRGYTDTQYF,TGTGCCTGGAGTGTACCCAGGGGGTATACAGATACGCAGTATTTT,TRBJ2-3,NA,TRBD1,TRBV30
CASSARLNTGELFF,TGCGCCAGCAGCGCCAGGTTGAACACCGGGGAGCTGTTTTTT,TRBJ2-2,once,NA,TRBV4-3
CASSYLRQGNYGYTF,TGTGCCAGCAGTTACTTGCGACAGGGAAACTATGGCTACACCTTC,TRBJ1-2,NA,TRBD1,TRBV6-5
CASSPRTGTNTGELFF,TGTGCCAGCAGCCCCCGGACAGGGACCAACACCGGGGAGCTGTTTTTT,TRBJ2-2,NA,TRBD1,TRBV11-2
CASTVGQTYGYTF,TGCGCCAGCACGGTCGGGCAGACCTATGGCTACACCTTC,TRBJ1-2,few,NA,TRBV10-1
CASSRERDRSNQPQHF,TGCGCCAGCAGCCGCGAGAGGGACCGGAGCAATCAGCCCCAGCATTTT,TRBJ1-5,NA,NA,TRBV4-1
CASSTIPGTDRYNEQFF,TGCGCCAGCAGCACTATCCCCGGGACAGACCGCTACAATGAGCAGTTCTTC,TRBJ2-1,NA,TRBD1,TRBV5-1
CASRVDRNTEAFF,TGTGCCAGCAGAGTGGACAGGAACACTGAAGCTTTCTTT,TRBJ1-1,NA,NA,TRBV7-2
CASSLMGVAEAFF,TGTGCCAGCAGCTTGATGGGAGTTGCTGAAGCTTTCTTT,TRBJ1-1,NA,NA,TRBV5-5
CASRPIIAGVYNEQFF,TGTGCCAGCAGGCCAATTATAGCGGGGGTCTACAATGAGCAGTTCTTC,TRBJ2-1,NA,TRBD2,TRBV7-2